What follows are 29 T cell receptor beta chains derived from one specimen sequenced in a study of blood T cell repertoires in COVID-19. Only in-frame clones appear in the TCRdb table, and some are missing; sequencing was by immunoSEQ multiplex PCR. Of some 190,000 clones detected, 86% appear once; the ten largest clones hold about 6%. The source material was PBMCs or T cells enriched from blood (not recorded which). These receptors came from a man in his forties or fifties with acute COVID-19.

The J gene is TRBJ1-2, the V gene TRBV18, with TRBD1 matching 7 bases. From germline, CDR1 is KGHSH and CDR2 LQKENI. The ends lost 5 bases at V and 4 bases at J; junction bases unmatched: 10. The CDR3 is made up of 15 amino acids. The CDR3 sequence: CASSSTGLEGYGYTF. CDR3 DNA sequence: TGTGCCAGCTCATCGACAGGGTTGGAGGGCTATGGCTACACCTTC.

V is TRBV5-6 and J is TRBJ1-4, with a tentative D call TRBD1 (6 bases). Germline V gives CDR1 SGHDT, CDR2 YYEEEE. V dropped 4 bases and J dropped 4 bases, with 11 bases sitting between them. The CDR3 consists of 14 residues. The CDR3: CASSTTGFNEKLFF. CDR3 nucleotides: TGTGCCAGCAGCACAACAGGGTTTAATGAAAAACTGTTTTTT. The whole variable domain, filled in from reference TRBV5-6 and TRBJ1-4, reads DAGVTQSPTHLIKTRGQQVTLRCSPKSGHDTVSWYQQALGQGPQFIFQYYEEEERQRGNFPDRFSGHQFPNYSSELNVNALLLGDSALYLCASSTTGFNEKLFFGSGTQLSVL.

The rearrangement links TRBV25-1 to TRBJ1-1; D is perhaps TRBD1 (6 bases). Trimming left V 4 bases short and J 0 bases short, with 12 bases between. This CDR3 has 15 residues. Per the germline V gene, CDR1 is MGHDK and CDR2 is SYGVNS. The CDR3 nucleotides are TGTGCCAGCAGTGCCGTCAGGGGCCTGAACACTGAAGCTTTCTTT. It codes for CASSAVRGLNTEAFF.

The CDR3 reads CAISDPSRDWWNEQYF. Written as DNA, the CDR3 is TGTGCCATCAGTGACCCATCCCGGGACTGGTGGAACGAGCAGTACTTC. The chain uses TRBV10-3 and TRBJ2-7; D is possibly TRBD2 (6 bases). Deletions cut 3 bases from V and 5 bases from J, with 20 bases between. Germline CDR1 reads ENHRY; CDR2 reads SYGVKD. CDR3 length equals 16 residues.

The CDR3 nucleotides read TGCAGTGCTAGTTTCCAGCGACAGTCCTACAATGAGCAGTTCTTC. This encodes CSASFQRQSYNEQFF. V and J are TRBV20-1 and TRBJ2-1; the D gene is possibly TRBD1 (5 bases). CDR1 is DFQATT, CDR2 SNEGSKA, per germline (reference sequence). This CDR3 is built from 15 residues. Trimming left V 3 bases short and J 1 base short, with 13 bases between.

This chain uses TRBV27 with TRBJ1-2, with D maybe TRBD1 (5 bases). Germline CDR1 and CDR2: MNHEY and SMNVEV (reference sequence). The V end lost 6 bases, the J end lost 8 bases, and 16 bases lay between the germline ends. The CDR3 has 13 residues. The CDR3 bases are TGTGCCAGCAGGTCTCGCCAGGGCCGGGGCTACACCTTC. Translated, it gives CASRSRQGRGYTF.

The chain uses TRBV7-2 and TRBJ1-1; possibly TRBD1 for D (5 bases). V dropped 0 bases and J dropped 4 bases, with 12 bases sitting between them. Germline values: CDR1 SGHTA, CDR2 FQGNSA. This CDR3 has 15 amino acids. Written as DNA, the CDR3 is TGTGCCAGCAGCTTAGCGGCAGGGCCGAGCACTGAAGCTTTCTTT. This encodes CASSLAAGPSTEAFF.

This chain joins TRBV7-3 and TRBJ1-3; D ambiguous. This CDR3 is built from 14 residues. V shed 2 bases and J shed 0 bases, with 5 bases lying between them. Germline-derived CDR1 and CDR2 are SGHTA and FQGTGA. CDR3 in amino acids: CASSLHSSGNTIYF. The CDR3 region has the DNA TGTGCCAGCAGCTTACACAGCTCTGGAAACACCATATATTTT. Using reference TRBV7-3 and TRBJ1-3 for the parts outside the CDR3, the full variable domain is GAGVSQTPSNKVTEKGKYVELRCDPISGHTALYWYRQSLGQGPEFLIYFQGTGAADDSGLPNDRFFAVRPEGSVSTLKIQRTERGDSAVYLCASSLHSSGNTIYFGEGSWLTVV.

This chain connects TRBV19 to TRBJ1-2; the D gene is possibly TRBD1 (5 bases). This CDR3 region has 14 residues. Trimming stripped 4 bases from V and 4 bases from J, with 13 bases between. Germline values: CDR1 LNHDA, CDR2 SQIVND (reference sequence). CDR3 sequence: CASSTGHERYGYTF. The DNA of the CDR3 is TGTGCCAGTAGTACCGGACACGAACGCTATGGCTACACCTTC.

This chain links TRBV7-2 with TRBJ1-1; D may be TRBD1 (6 bases). The CDR3 consists of 17 residues. The V end lost 5 bases, the J end lost 0 bases, and 19 bases lay between the germline ends. Germline loops: CDR1 SGHTA, CDR2 FQGNSA. The CDR3 is CASSPRTEFYMNTEAFF. CDR3 bases: TGTGCCAGCAGCCCTCGGACAGAATTTTATATGAACACTGAAGCTTTCTTT.

The rearrangement joins TRBV7-2 to TRBJ2-7; 8 nucleotides agree with TRBD2. J lost 3 bases, V lost 4 bases, and 8 bases had no gene match. Germline lookup yields CDR1 SGHTA and CDR2 FQGNSA. The CDR3 is 15 amino acids. CDR3 nucleotide sequence: TGTGCCAGCAGCTGGGAAGCGGGAGAGTTCTACGAGCAGTACTTC. Encoded protein: CASSWEAGEFYEQYF.

Worth noting for this clone: Other DNA sequences from this sample encode an identical CDR3 as well. The chain recombines TRBV12-3 or TRBV12-4 with TRBJ2-1, with unresolved D. Deletions cut 2 bases from V and 3 bases from J, with 5 bases between. The CDR3 is 13 amino acids. The CDR3, as DNA: TGTGCCAGCAGTTTACAGGTCTACAATGAGCAGTTCTTC. Protein sequence: CASSLQVYNEQFF.

The rearrangement uses TRBV11-2 and TRBJ2-1, with 7 bases aligning to TRBD2. Germline values: CDR1 SGHAT, CDR2 FQNNGV. Trimming removed 5 bases from V and 1 base from J; junction bases left unmatched: 14. The CDR3 totals 18 residues. CDR3 sequence reads: CASSLGRAESRSYNEQFF. CDR3 DNA sequence: TGTGCCAGCAGCCTTGGGAGGGCCGAGAGTAGATCCTACAATGAGCAGTTCTTC.

V gene TRBV5-4 combines with J gene TRBJ1-4, with 9 nucleotides matching TRBD1. The ends lost 3 bases at V and 0 bases at J; junction bases unmatched: 3. Germline lookup yields CDR1 SGHNT and CDR2 YYREEE (reference sequence). The CDR3 runs 16 residues. CDR3 sequence: CASSSGQGTTNEKLFF. The CDR3 nucleotides are TGTGCCAGCAGCTCGGGACAGGGAACAACTAATGAAAAACTGTTTTTT.

The chain is built from TRBV29-1 and TRBJ1-2; TRBD1 might be the D (5 bases). This CDR3 is 12 amino acids long. Trimming cost V 2 bases and J 4 bases, with 8 bases left between them. CDR1 SQVTM and CDR2 ANQGSEA come from the germline V gene. For the CDR3, the DNA is TGCAGCGTTGAATACAGGCTCTATGGCTACACCTTC. Its protein product is CSVEYRLYGYTF.

This clone was seen once. The chain joins TRBV20-1 to TRBJ2-2, with D unresolved. CDR1 DFQATT and CDR2 SNEGSKA come from the germline V gene (reference sequence). The CDR3 has 10 residues. V gave up 7 bases and J gave up 6 bases, with 6 bases separating them. CDR3 DNA sequence: TGCAGTGACTGTTCCGGGGAGCTGTTTTTT. It encodes CSDCSGELFF.

V is TRBV29-1 and J is TRBJ2-2; D may be TRBD2 (5 bases). Deletions cut 6 bases from V and 0 bases from J, with 14 bases between. The length of the CDR3 is 15 residues. Germline CDR1 reads SQVTM; CDR2 reads ANQGSEA. This chain's CDR3 is CSVAILDPNTGELFF. Here the CDR3 DNA reads TGCAGCGTCGCGATACTAGACCCGAACACCGGGGAGCTGTTTTTT.

This clone was counted between two and nine times. This rearrangement joins TRBV2 to TRBJ2-7, with 9 nucleotides matching TRBD1. CDR1 and CDR2 from the germline V gene are SNHLY and FYNNEI. The ends lost 8 bases at V and 5 bases at J; junction bases unmatched: 7. The CDR3 extends over 13 amino acids. Here the CDR3 reads CASGRDRDNEQYF. For the CDR3, the DNA is TGTGCCAGCGGCCGGGACAGGGACAACGAGCAGTACTTC.

The chain has TRBV6-2 or TRBV6-3 and TRBJ2-1; 11 bases match TRBD2. Trimming removed 4 bases from V and 0 bases from J; junction bases left unmatched: 2. Germline CDR1 reads MNHEY; CDR2 reads SVGEGT. The CDR3 consists of 16 residues. Here the CDR3 DNA reads TGTGCCAGCAGTTTGACTAGCGGGACCTCCTACAATGAGCAGTTCTTC. Protein sequence: CASSLTSGTSYNEQFF.

CDR3 DNA sequence: TGTGCCAGCAGCACTAGACTAGCGGGAGTTACCGGGGAGCTGTTTTTT. The encoded protein is CASSTRLAGVTGELFF. V gene TRBV7-2 combines with J gene TRBJ2-2; 12 nucleotides agree with TRBD2. This CDR3 is 16 amino acids long. Germline V CDR1 and CDR2: SGHTA, FQGNSA. The ends lost 5 bases at V and 5 bases at J; junction bases unmatched: 6.

V usage is TRBV4-3 and J usage is TRBJ1-3; D is uncertain. Deletions cut 1 base from V and 3 bases from J, with 10 bases between. The germline V gene has CDR1 LGHNA and CDR2 YSLEER. This CDR3 has 15 residues. DNA for the CDR3: TGCGCCAGCAGCCAAGTCGGAGGTAATGGAAACACCATATATTTT. It codes for CASSQVGGNGNTIYF.

This chain connects TRBV6-2 or TRBV6-3 to TRBJ1-2, with 9 bases that match TRBD1. Per germline, CDR1 MNHEY and CDR2 SVGEGT. Unmatched junction bases numbered 15, after V lost 8 bases and J lost 8 bases. CDR3 length: 15 residues. This chain's CDR3 is CASCLAGQGRAGYTF. CDR3 coding DNA: TGTGCCAGCTGCCTAGCCGGACAGGGGAGGGCCGGCTACACCTTC.

The genes are TRBV28 and TRBJ2-1; no definite D call. The V end was cut by 3 bases, the J end by 7 bases, with 16 bases between. The CDR3 length is 15 residues. Germline V gene lookup returns CDR1 MDHEN and CDR2 SYDVKM. In DNA, the CDR3 is TGTGCCAGCAGTTTGCCCAGACACTTTATGAATGAGCAGTTCTTC. Its protein is CASSLPRHFMNEQFF.

The V gene is TRBV27, the J gene TRBJ2-7; TRBD1 is a possible D gene (6 bases). The CDR3 runs 15 residues. V was trimmed by 0 bases and J by 2 bases, leaving 11 bases between them. In germline, CDR1 is MNHEY, CDR2 SMNVEV (reference sequence). CDR3 loop: CASSLSGDTTYEQYF. CDR3 nucleotides: TGTGCCAGCAGTTTATCTGGGGACACTACCTACGAGCAGTACTTC.

The chain has TRBV5-1 and TRBJ2-1; 7 bases are shared with TRBD2. V gave up 2 bases and J gave up 7 bases; unmatched junction bases: 9. The CDR3 runs to 15 residues. Germline lookup yields CDR1 SGHRS and CDR2 YFSETQ. CDR3 nucleotide sequence: TGCGCCAGCAGCTTAGCGGGAATTGAGGGGAATGAGCAGTTCTTC. It specifies CASSLAGIEGNEQFF.

This clone was seen once. This chain connects TRBV25-1 to TRBJ1-1; TRBD1 agrees at 9 bases. This CDR3 contains 14 residues. Trimming removed 6 bases from V and 6 bases from J; junction bases left unmatched: 8. CDR1 and CDR2 from the germline V gene are MGHDK and SYGVNS. The CDR3 reads CASRMGQGNSEAFF. The CDR3 DNA reads as TGTGCCAGCAGAATGGGACAGGGTAATTCTGAAGCTTTCTTT. Based on the CDR3 plus reference TRBV25-1 and TRBJ1-1, the full variable domain is EADIYQTPRYLVIGTGKKITLECSQTMGHDKMYWYQQDPGMELHLIHYSYGVNSTEKGDLSSESTVSRIRTEHFPLTLESARPSHTSQYLCASRMGQGNSEAFFGQGTRLTVV.

The chain links TRBV6-5 to TRBJ2-7; TRBD1 matches at 8 bases. The CDR3 loop spans 15 amino acids. The germline V gene encodes CDR1 MNHEY and CDR2 SVGAGI. V shed 5 bases and J 3 bases; nucleotides not matched to a gene: 9. The CDR3 DNA is TGTGCCAGCAGTCTCGACAGGGGCGAGTTCTACGAGCAGTACTTC. Its translation: CASSLDRGEFYEQYF.

This clone was found once. V gene TRBV2 combines with J gene TRBJ2-2; 7 bases map to TRBD2. This CDR3 contains 14 residues. The germline V gene encodes CDR1 SNHLY and CDR2 FYNNEI. The ends lost 5 bases at V and 6 bases at J; junction bases unmatched: 6. CDR3 in DNA: TGTGCCAGCAGTAGAGAGGGGAGGGCCGGGGAGCTGTTTTTT. Residues: CASSREGRAGELFF.

The chain carries TRBV29-1 and TRBJ1-2, with 9 bases identical to TRBD1. The V gene's germline CDR1 is SQVTM and CDR2 ANQGSEA. This CDR3 is 14 amino acids long. V lost 4 bases and J lost 4; bases outside the gene matches: 7. CDR3 bases: TGCAGCGTTGGTACGGGACAGGGACTCTATGGCTACACCTTC. Protein sequence: CSVGTGQGLYGYTF.